Each of the 23 T cell receptor beta chains below was sequenced from the same sample in a study of T cell repertoires in cytomegalovirus infection. MiXCR was run by TCRdb on the reads, yielding one entry per CDR3 protein. The table shows under 800,000 distinct CDR3 sequences, with 20% to 30% occurring only once. The sample comprised CD8+ T cells from PBMCs. The source is a human donor in good health (CMV status not recorded). Some clones in this sample may be carry-over from other donors' samples.

This chain connects TRBV6-2 or TRBV6-3 to TRBJ2-7, with D tentatively TRBD1 (7 bases). The CDR3 sequence is 16 residues long. V was clipped by 7 bases and J by 4 bases, with 23 bases between them. The germline gives CDR1 MNHEY, CDR2 SVGEGT. DNA for the CDR3: TGTGCCAGCACAGGGACGGAGGCCAGGGGGGTTTACGAGCAGTACGTC. This encodes CASTGTEARGVYEQYV.

The chain is built from TRBV29-1 and TRBJ1-1; TRBD1 aligns across 7 bases. This CDR3 contains 13 residues. The junction had 8 bases not matched to a gene; V was cut back by 7 bases and J by 3 bases. Germline loops: CDR1 SQVTM, CDR2 ANQGSEA. The CDR3 region is CSALTGSDTEAFF. CDR3 nucleotide sequence: TGCAGCGCTTTGACAGGGAGTGACACTGAAGCTTTCTTT.

This clonotype came up a few times. This chain links TRBV29-1 with TRBJ2-7; a possible D gene is TRBD1 (5 bases). V shed 7 bases and J shed 6 bases, with 16 bases lying between them. The CDR3 extends over 12 amino acids. Germline V CDR1 and CDR2: SQVTM, ANQGSEA. The CDR3 is CSGLPRAREQYF. The CDR3 DNA sequence: TGCAGCGGACTGCCCAGGGCCCGCGAGCAGTACTTC.

This clonotype has a count of ten or more. This sequence joins TRBV28 and TRBJ2-1; 7 nucleotides agree with TRBD2. With V trimmed by 2 bases and J by 6 bases, 7 bases remained unmatched. The CDR3 is 15 amino acids. Germline CDR1 reads MDHEN; CDR2 reads SYDVKM. The chain's CDR3 is CASSLPTSEFNEQFF. CDR3 DNA: TGTGCCAGCAGTTTACCCACTAGCGAGTTCAATGAGCAGTTCTTC.

Only one count was recorded for this clonotype. V gene TRBV7-8 combines with J gene TRBJ1-1; 8 nucleotides align to TRBD1. The CDR3 has 14 amino acids. Germline assignment: CDR1 SGHVS and CDR2 FQNEAQ. J gave up 5 bases and V 5 bases, and 7 bases lay outside the gene matches. CDR3 amino acids: CASSTGTGGTEAFF. As DNA, the CDR3 is TGTGCCAGCAGCACCGGGACAGGCGGGACTGAAGCTTTCTTT.

This clonotype was detected a few times. V and J are TRBV7-6 and TRBJ1-4; 7 nucleotides line up with TRBD1. In germline, CDR1 is SGHVS, CDR2 FNYEAQ. This CDR3 contains 15 residues. Trimming at V came to 4 bases and at J to 3 bases, leaving 5 bases not matched to a gene. The chain's CDR3 is CASSSKTGSNEKLFF. In DNA form, the CDR3 reads TGTGCCAGCAGCTCTAAGACAGGGTCTAATGAAAAACTGTTTTTT.

This clonotype was detected ten times or more. The chain combines TRBV7-8 with TRBJ1-1; TRBD1 is a possible D gene (5 bases). The germline CDR1 and CDR2 sequences are SGHVS and FQNEAQ. CDR3 length: 16 residues. Trimming took off 5 bases at V and 6 bases at J, with 22 bases between the two ends. The CDR3 DNA is TGTGCCAGCAGCCAGACTCAGGGTTGGGGGACTTCTGAAGCTTTCTTT. Translated: CASSQTQGWGTSEAFF.

In this sample, this clonotype turned up many times. The rearrangement joins TRBV28 to TRBJ2-1; D is perhaps TRBD1 (8 bases). The CDR3 is made up of 15 amino acids. Trimming shortened V by 6 bases and J by 2 bases, and 14 bases separated the two germline ends. Per germline, CDR1 MDHEN and CDR2 SYDVKM. The CDR3 sequence is CASRAGDRPYNEQFF. The CDR3, as DNA: TGTGCCAGCAGGGCGGGGGACAGGCCCTACAATGAGCAGTTCTTC. The full variable domain, its missing parts supplied by reference TRBV28 and TRBJ2-1, is DVKVTQSSRYLVKRTGEKVFLECVQDMDHENMFWYRQDPGLGLRLIYFSYDVKMKEKGDIPEGYSVSREKKERFSLILESASTNQTSMYLCASRAGDRPYNEQFFGPGTRLTVL.

This clonotype was seen only a few times. The V call is TRBV7-6, the J call TRBJ2-7, with D unresolved. CDR3 length: 13 amino acids. Per the germline V gene, CDR1 is SGHVS and CDR2 is FNYEAQ. Trimming took 5 bases from V and 5 from J, leaving 13 bases between them. The CDR3 DNA reads TGTGCCAGCAGCCTTTATCCCAGCGACGAGCAGTACTTC. It encodes CASSLYPSDEQYF.

The chain links TRBV28 to TRBJ2-2; either TRBD1 or TRBD2 may fit D (5 bases each). V was clipped by 2 bases and J by 0 bases, with 10 bases between them. The germline V gene has CDR1 MDHEN and CDR2 SYDVKM. The length of the CDR3 is 16 residues. Written as DNA, the CDR3 is TGTGCCAGCAGTTTAGGGGGACCGACGAACACCGGGGAGCTGTTTTTT. Protein sequence: CASSLGGPTNTGELFF.

This clonotype was picked up many times. DNA for the CDR3: TGTGCCAGCAGCTTCCCTGACAGTGCCTATGGCTACACCTTC. As protein: CASSFPDSAYGYTF. This rearrangement joins TRBV7-2 to TRBJ1-2; D may be TRBD1 (5 bases). Germline loops: CDR1 SGHTA, CDR2 FQGNSA. The CDR3 loop spans 14 amino acids. V lost 3 bases to trimming and J lost 4 bases, with 12 bases between them.

This sequence joins TRBV14 and TRBJ2-1, with D possibly TRBD1 on 6 matching bases. Per the germline V gene, CDR1 is SGHDN and CDR2 is FVKESK. The CDR3 runs 20 residues. Trimming shortened V by 3 bases and J by 2 bases, and 26 bases separated the two germline ends. CDR3 in DNA: TGTGCCAGCAGCCACGGATGGGGGCAATCTATTCAGGGCACCTACAATGAGCAGTTCTTC. It encodes CASSHGWGQSIQGTYNEQFF.

V and J are TRBV28 and TRBJ2-3, with 10 nucleotides matching TRBD1. The germline gives CDR1 MDHEN, CDR2 SYDVKM. This CDR3 contains 18 residues. V was pared by 2 bases and J by 2 bases, with 10 bases of the junction left unmatched. The CDR3 region has the DNA TGTGCCAGCAGTTTACTGGGACAGGGGCTCTTACACACAGATACGCAGTATTTT. Translated: CASSLLGQGLLHTDTQYF. Full variable domain (rest looked up from reference TRBV28 and TRBJ2-3): DVKVTQSSRYLVKRTGEKVFLECVQDMDHENMFWYRQDPGLGLRLIYFSYDVKMKEKGDIPEGYSVSREKKERFSLILESASTNQTSMYLCASSLLGQGLLHTDTQYFGPGTRLTVL.

This clonotype showed up just a few times. This chain links TRBV27 with TRBJ1-2, with D unresolved. The ends were cut back, 6 bases at V and 5 bases at J, with 19 bases in the middle. CDR1 is MNHEY and CDR2 is SMNVEV in the germline V gene (reference sequence). The CDR3 has 15 residues. DNA of the CDR3: TGTGCCAGCAGGTACCGGGCCCCGGCTGGTTATGGCTACACCTTC. As protein: CASRYRAPAGYGYTF.

The rearrangement links TRBV20-1 to TRBJ1-4; 7 bases line up with TRBD1. V shed 4 bases, J shed 5 bases, and the junction held 7 bases outside the gene matches. There are 14 residues in the CDR3. CDR1 and CDR2 from the germline V gene are DFQATT and SNEGSKA (reference sequence). This chain's CDR3 is CSAINRDRNEKLFF. The DNA of the CDR3 is TGCAGTGCTATTAACCGGGACAGAAATGAAAAACTGTTTTTT.

The sample holds a few counts of this clonotype. V usage is TRBV12-3 or TRBV12-4 and J usage is TRBJ2-5; TRBD1 matches at 11 bases. V dropped 7 bases and J dropped 9; count of bases not matched to a gene: 7. The CDR3 runs to 13 residues. The CDR3 nucleotides read TGTGCCAGCACCGGGACAGGGGGGCTGTCCCAGTACTTC. Amino acids: CASTGTGGLSQYF.

This clonotype has a handful of counts. This sequence joins TRBV27 and TRBJ2-1; possibly TRBD2 for D (5 bases). Trimming took 4 bases from V and 3 from J, leaving 7 bases between them. Germline V gene lookup returns CDR1 MNHEY and CDR2 SMNVEV (reference sequence). This CDR3 has 13 amino acids. This CDR3 is CASSSDFYNEQFF. CDR3 sequence (DNA): TGTGCCAGCAGTTCGGACTTCTACAATGAGCAGTTCTTC.

This rearrangement joins TRBV6-5 to TRBJ1-1; no firm D call. Germline V CDR1 and CDR2: MNHEY, SVGAGI. The CDR3 loop spans 15 amino acids. Trimming removed 2 bases from V and 1 base from J, with 11 bases in between. The CDR3 region has the DNA TGTGCCAGCAGTTACGCCCCGACGGAGAACACTGAAGCTTTCTTT. This translates into CASSYAPTENTEAFF.

This clonotype was observed at least ten times. DNA of the CDR3: TGTGCCAGCAGCATACAGCCCGGGGAGCTGTTTTTT. Encoded protein: CASSIQPGELFF. The gene calls are TRBV7-3 and TRBJ2-2; D not certain. The CDR3 covers 12 residues. Germline V gene data show CDR1 as SGHTA and CDR2 as FQGTGA. V was pared by 5 bases and J by 6 bases, with 7 bases between.

The chain links TRBV25-1 to TRBJ2-6; TRBD1 matches 7 bases. V shed 6 bases, J shed 6 bases, and the junction held 2 bases outside the gene matches. Germline lookup yields CDR1 MGHDK and CDR2 SYGVNS. The CDR3 sequence is 13 residues long. The CDR3 DNA reads as TGTGCCAGCAGCGACAGGGCGGCCAACGTCCTGACTTTC. Translation: CASSDRAANVLTF.

This clonotype was recorded many times. V and J are TRBV7-6 and TRBJ2-3, with D hard to call. Germline loops: CDR1 SGHVS, CDR2 FNYEAQ. The CDR3 covers 16 residues. Deletions cut 1 base from V and 4 bases from J, with 15 bases between. CDR3 protein: CASSLDGQTLPDTQYF. CDR3 bases: TGTGCCAGCAGCTTAGACGGGCAGACCCTCCCAGATACGCAGTATTTT.

This sequence joins TRBV12-3 or TRBV12-4 and TRBJ2-1; 12 nucleotides agree with TRBD2. CDR3 length: 16 amino acids. V shed 1 base and J 4 bases; nucleotides not matched to a gene: 2. The CDR3, as DNA: TGTGCCAGCAGTTTAGGACTAGCGGGGGATTACAATGAGCAGTTCTTC. It translates to CASSLGLAGDYNEQFF.

This clonotype occurred a few times. The CDR3 DNA reads TGTGCCAGCAGTTTAAGGCAGGGGTCGTATTCACCCCTCCACTTT. This encodes CASSLRQGSYSPLHF. The gene calls are TRBV27 and TRBJ1-6, with D possibly matching TRBD1 (6 bases). V gave up 2 bases and J gave up 8 bases, with 13 bases separating them. CDR1 is MNHEY and CDR2 is SMNVEV in the germline V gene (reference sequence). This CDR3 comprises 15 residues.